These 22 T cell receptor beta chains share one sample of origin, sequenced in a study of human T cells and chemical hapten exposure. From whole blood left unfractionated, total RNA was extracted. The library gave individual cDNA molecules unique molecular identifiers. TCRdb analysed the reads with MiXCR anew, one entry per CDR3 protein. Here the sample spans roughly 120,000 distinct CDR3 sequences, 8.5% being singletons. Material: whole blood. All receptors derive from a human donor in good health. Some clones in this sample may be carry-over from other donors' samples.

The chain uses TRBV20-1 and TRBJ2-7; no clear D. CDR1 is DFQATT and CDR2 is SNEGSKA in the germline V gene (reference sequence). V was trimmed by 0 bases and J by 0 bases, leaving 12 bases between them. This CDR3 spans 15 amino acids. The CDR3 DNA sequence: TGCAGTGCTAGAGATTCAGCCAGAAGCTCCTACGAGCAGTACTTC. Protein product: CSARDSARSSYEQYF.

Ten or more counts support this clonotype. The V gene is TRBV29-1, the J gene TRBJ2-1; unclear D gene. CDR3 size: 14 residues. The germline gives CDR1 SQVTM, CDR2 ANQGSEA. Trimming cost V 2 bases and J 0 bases, with 8 bases left between them. CDR3 amino acids: CSVERFSSYNEQFF. CDR3 sequence (DNA): TGCAGCGTTGAAAGGTTTAGCTCCTACAATGAGCAGTTCTTC.

CDR3 region: CASSPPGLAGGPWDTQYF. In nucleotides, the CDR3 is TGTGCCAGCAGCCCGCCCGGGTTAGCGGGAGGGCCGTGGGATACGCAGTATTTT. The chain joins TRBV5-6 to TRBJ2-3; the match to TRBD2 covers 11 bases. From germline, CDR1 is SGHDT and CDR2 YYEEEE. With V trimmed by 4 bases and J by 6 bases, 16 bases remained unmatched. The CDR3 has 18 residues.

This clonotype was detected ten times or more. The chain employs TRBV3-1 and TRBJ1-2; D unclear. CDR1 is LGHDT and CDR2 is YNNKEL in the germline V gene (reference sequence). The CDR3 has 11 residues. V lost 2 bases to trimming and J lost 5 bases, with 3 bases between them. DNA for the CDR3: TGTGCCAGCAGCCAAAAGTATGGCTACACCTTC. It encodes CASSQKYGYTF.

This clonotype was counted ten times or more. This rearrangement joins TRBV3-1 to TRBJ1-1, with D hard to call. CDR1 and CDR2 (germline): LGHDT, YNNKEL (reference sequence). V was shortened by 4 bases and J by 2 bases, with 20 bases between the two germline ends. This CDR3 is 17 amino acids long. The CDR3 region has the DNA TGTGCCAGCAGCCCATACGGGTTTACAGAAATAAACACTGAAGCTTTCTTT. As protein: CASSPYGFTEINTEAFF.

This clonotype was seen only a few times. This chain links TRBV6-5 with TRBJ2-7; D gene uncertain. V dropped 0 bases and J dropped 5 bases, with 11 bases sitting between them. Germline CDR1 reads MNHEY; CDR2 reads SVGAGI. The CDR3 consists of 14 residues. This chain's CDR3 is CASSYSEPNDEQYF. The CDR3 DNA reads TGTGCCAGCAGTTACTCCGAGCCCAACGACGAGCAGTACTTC.

This clonotype was detected a few times. The CDR3 here is CASSGGTSGGRSYNEQFF. In nucleotides, the CDR3 is TGCGCCAGCAGCGGCGGGACTAGCGGGGGTCGATCCTACAATGAGCAGTTCTTC. This chain links TRBV5-1 with TRBJ2-1; 14 nucleotides align to TRBD2. Germline loops: CDR1 SGHRS, CDR2 YFSETQ. The trim removed 4 bases at V and 1 base at J, leaving 7 bases unmatched. The CDR3 covers 18 residues.

The J gene is TRBJ2-5, the V gene TRBV20-1, with 8 bases identical to TRBD1. Germline V lookup: CDR1 DFQATT, CDR2 SNEGSKA (reference sequence). The length of the CDR3 is 13 residues. Trimming at V came to 6 bases and at J to 4 bases, leaving 7 bases not matched to a gene. The CDR3: CSAMGQEGETQYF. The CDR3 DNA follows: TGCAGTGCAATGGGACAGGAGGGAGAGACCCAGTACTTC.

This chain uses TRBV4-3 with TRBJ2-1; 10 bases match TRBD1. Per the germline V gene, CDR1 is LGHNA and CDR2 is YSLEER. The CDR3 has 16 amino acids. Trimming removed 0 bases from V and 6 bases from J; junction bases left unmatched: 5. The CDR3 loop reads CASSQEETGGSNEQFF. The CDR3 DNA is TGCGCCAGCAGCCAAGAGGAGACAGGGGGCTCCAATGAGCAGTTCTTC.

The CDR3 sequence: CASSIQTSDTQYF. DNA of the CDR3: TGTGCCAGCAGCATACAGACTTCGGATACGCAGTATTTT. The genes are TRBV7-7 and TRBJ2-3, with D unresolved. CDR3 length: 13 residues. Germline CDR1 is SSHAT and CDR2 is FNYEAQ (reference sequence). V lost 5 bases and J lost 6, with 12 bases in between. Supplemented by reference TRBV7-7 and TRBJ2-3, the full variable domain reads GAGVSQSPRYKVTKRGQDVTLRCDPISSHATLYWYQQALGQGPEFLTYFNYEAQPDKSGLPSDRFSAERPEGSISTLTIQRTEQRDSAMYRCASSIQTSDTQYFGPGTRLTVL.

This clonotype was counted many times. J is TRBJ2-5 and V is TRBV11-2, with D possibly matching TRBD2 (5 bases). V was cut by 1 base and J by 5 bases, with 8 bases left in between. The CDR3 spans 13 residues. CDR1 and CDR2 (germline): SGHAT, FQNNGV. In nucleotides, the CDR3 is TGTGCCAGCAGCTTAGTTGGGGAGGAGACCCAGTACTTC. This encodes CASSLVGEETQYF.

This clonotype turned up a few times. The chain recombines TRBV2 with TRBJ1-3; TRBD1 might be the D (5 bases). V lost 2 bases and J 1 base, leaving 6 bases between the germline ends. This CDR3 contains 14 residues. The germline gives CDR1 SNHLY, CDR2 FYNNEI. The chain's CDR3 is CASSEYRSGNTIYF. In nucleotides, the CDR3 is TGTGCCAGCAGTGAATACAGGTCTGGAAACACCATATATTTT.

This clonotype came up many times. This chain links TRBV12-3 or TRBV12-4 with TRBJ1-4; 10 bases line up with TRBD1. The CDR3 consists of 16 residues. The V segment lost 1 base and the J segment 6 bases; nucleotides outside the gene matches: 5. CDR3 sequence: CASSLDIGTGDEKLFF. The CDR3 nucleotides read TGTGCCAGCAGTTTAGATATCGGGACAGGGGATGAAAAACTGTTTTTT.

This clonotype was recorded a few times. The chain couples TRBV29-1 to TRBJ2-2, with TRBD1 matching 7 bases. With V trimmed by 4 bases and J by 4 bases, 3 bases remained unmatched. Germline V gene sequence: CDR1 SQVTM, CDR2 ANQGSEA. The CDR3 sequence is 13 residues long. Written as DNA, the CDR3 is TGCAGCGTTGCACAGGGGTCCACCGGGGAGCTGTTTTTT. This codes for CSVAQGSTGELFF.

Of note for this clonotype: The junction departs from germline at one end; a sequencing error may be responsible. The genes are TRBV7-2 and TRBJ1-3, with TRBD1 identical over 7 bases. Germline V CDR1 and CDR2: SGHTA, FQGNSA. The CDR3 consists of 15 residues. CDR3 in DNA: TGTGCCGGCAGCTTAGGGGGAGGGGGCAGAAACACCATATATTTT. Its protein is CAGSLGGGGRNTIYF. The full variable domain, completed using reference TRBV7-2 and TRBJ1-3, is GAGVSQSPSNKVTEKGKDVELRCDPISGHTALYWYRQSLGQGLEFLIYFQGNSAPDKSGLPSDRFSAERTGGSVSTLTIQRTQQEDSAVYLCAGSLGGGGRNTIYFGEGSWLTVV.

CDR3 DNA sequence: TGTGCCAGCAGCCAATCGGCGGGGAGCGGGCCCCAGCATTTT. It codes for CASSQSAGSGPQHF. The chain couples TRBV4-2 to TRBJ1-5, with no clear D. Between the trimmed V and J ends, which lost 2 bases and 9 bases, there was a span of 14 bases. CDR1 is LGHNA and CDR2 is YNFKEQ in the germline V gene. The CDR3 runs 14 residues.

The chain recombines TRBV5-6 with TRBJ2-7, with 7 bases matching TRBD2. This CDR3 is built from 14 residues. The V gene end was trimmed by 4 bases and the J gene end by 0 bases; junction bases not matched to a gene: 4. Germline CDR1 and CDR2: SGHDT and YYEEEE. DNA for the CDR3: TGTGCCAGCAGCCACCGGGGGGACTCCTACGAGCAGTACTTC. Encoded protein: CASSHRGDSYEQYF. The entire variable domain, with the rest obtained from reference TRBV5-6 and TRBJ2-7, is as follows: DAGVTQSPTHLIKTRGQQVTLRCSPKSGHDTVSWYQQALGQGPQFIFQYYEEEERQRGNFPDRFSGHQFPNYSSELNVNALLLGDSALYLCASSHRGDSYEQYFGPGTRLTVT.

This clonotype occurred a few times. The chain joins TRBV20-1 to TRBJ1-4, with D unresolved. Germline CDR1 DFQATT, CDR2 SNEGSKA (reference sequence). The V end was cut by 1 base, the J end by 4 bases, with 7 bases between. This CDR3 has 13 residues. CDR3 region: CSARAQNNEKLFF. The CDR3 DNA sequence: TGCAGTGCTAGAGCCCAGAATAATGAAAAACTGTTTTTT.

J is TRBJ2-1 and V is TRBV5-1; D perhaps matches TRBD2 (5 bases). This CDR3 is 15 amino acids long. Trimming cost V 0 bases and J 10 bases, with 17 bases left between them. Germline V CDR1 and CDR2: SGHRS, YFSETQ. The CDR3, as DNA: TGCGCCAGCAGCTTGGTTGGAGGCAGGTTTTTAGAGCAGTTCTTC. It translates to CASSLVGGRFLEQFF.

This clonotype was picked up a small number of times. V is TRBV19 and J is TRBJ2-3; the D is unclear. Germline lookup yields CDR1 LNHDA and CDR2 SQIVND (reference sequence). V was shortened by 4 bases and J by 0 bases, with 14 bases between the two germline ends. The CDR3 has 16 amino acids. The CDR3, as DNA: TGTGCCAGTAGTAACTCCAGATATGATAGCACAGATACGCAGTATTTT. Its translation is CASSNSRYDSTDTQYF.

The chain employs TRBV15 and TRBJ2-1; 11 bases line up with TRBD2. Germline lookup yields CDR1 LNHNV and CDR2 YYDKDF (reference sequence). The CDR3 extends over 15 amino acids. J gave up 7 bases and V 4 bases, and 6 bases lay outside the gene matches. CDR3 residues: CATSTPSGRLNEQFF. The CDR3 bases are TGTGCCACCAGCACCCCTAGCGGGAGGTTGAATGAGCAGTTCTTC.

This clonotype was detected many times. CDR3 region: CSARRSDTEAFF. DNA for the CDR3: TGCAGTGCTAGACGCAGTGACACTGAAGCTTTCTTT. V and J are TRBV20-1 and TRBJ1-1; D call uncertain. The CDR3 is made up of 12 amino acids. Germline values: CDR1 DFQATT, CDR2 SNEGSKA (reference sequence). V lost 2 bases, J lost 3 bases, and 7 bases lay in between.